This TCR beta chain was captured by sequencing in a study of blood T cell repertoires in COVID-19. Repertoires were generated with immunoSEQ multiplex PCR, while TCRdb's copy carries only in-frame clones and drops some. The table records roughly 300,000 clones, about nine tenths of them present only once. The V and J ends lost 2 bases and 3 bases, in that order; junction bases with no gene match: 14. CDR3 length equals 19 residues. Germline V lookup: CDR1 MNHEY, CDR2 SMNVEV (reference sequence). Sequenced: peripheral blood. The TCR sequence derives from a woman aged 25 to 45 with COVID-19, enrolled during active disease. The V gene is TRBV27, the J gene TRBJ2-1; 9 bases fit TRBD2. CDR3 loop: CASSLIPVRAGGFYNEQFF. The CDR3 nucleotides are TGTGCCAGCAGTTTAATACCCGTTCGAGCGGGAGGCTTCTACAATGAGCAGTTCTTC.